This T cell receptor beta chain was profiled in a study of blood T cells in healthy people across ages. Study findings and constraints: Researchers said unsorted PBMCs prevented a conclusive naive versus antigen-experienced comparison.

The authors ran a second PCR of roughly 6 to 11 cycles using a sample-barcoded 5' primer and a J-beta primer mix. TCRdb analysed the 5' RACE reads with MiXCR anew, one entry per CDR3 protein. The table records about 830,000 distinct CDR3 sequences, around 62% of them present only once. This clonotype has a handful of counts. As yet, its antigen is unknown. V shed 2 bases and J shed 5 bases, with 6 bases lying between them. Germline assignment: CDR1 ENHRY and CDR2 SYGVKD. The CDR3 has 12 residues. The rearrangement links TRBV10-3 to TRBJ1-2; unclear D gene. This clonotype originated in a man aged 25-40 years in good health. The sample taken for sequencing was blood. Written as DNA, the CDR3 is TGTGCCATCAGTGAGGCAGCGTATGGCTACACCTTC. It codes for CAISEAAYGYTF.